The 10 T cell receptor beta chains listed next were all sequenced from one sample in a study of monozygotic twins with inflammatory bowel disease. TCRdb processed the 5' RACE reads again and assigns one entry to each CDR3 protein, with no DNA. This specimen shows 300,000 to 400,000 distinct CDR3 sequences; the ten leading clones hold just over 2.5%. Material: blood. Source of these receptors: a human donor with ulcerative colitis or Crohn's disease, or a healthy co-twin of an affected twin (not recorded which).

This chain uses TRBV6-1 with TRBJ1-6; TCRdb indicates TRBD1, and absent DNA this call remains unverified. The CDR3 length is 15 residues. Germline CDR1 MNHNS, CDR2 SASEGT. The CDR3 sequence is CASSAPMALNSPLHF.

This chain uses TRBV2 with TRBJ2-1; no DNA is available, so the TRBD1 call from TCRdb remains unchecked. CDR1 and CDR2 from the germline V gene are SNHLY and FYNNEI. The CDR3 consists of 15 residues. CDR3 sequence reads: CASIAGTSSYNEQFF.

This rearrangement joins TRBV5-1 to TRBJ1-5; TCRdb's assignment of TRBD1 cannot be checked, as there is no DNA. The CDR3 runs 15 residues. CDR1 is SGHRS, CDR2 YFSETQ, per germline. The CDR3 here is CASSLEGRGSQPQHF.

This chain uses TRBV3-1 with TRBJ2-7. Germline CDR1 reads LGHDT; CDR2 reads YNNKEL (reference sequence). The CDR3 loop spans 13 amino acids. Here the CDR3 reads CASSRPMGTEQYF.

The V call is TRBV29-1, the J call TRBJ1-2. Germline V gives CDR1 SQVTM, CDR2 ANQGSEA. There are 11 residues in the CDR3. The CDR3 here is CSVELTGGYTF.

The CDR3 spells CASSLDRDNYGYTF. This chain joins TRBV5-1 and TRBJ1-2; TCRdb selects TRBD1, and the lack of DNA leaves this call unchecked. CDR1 and CDR2 (germline): SGHRS, YFSETQ. This CDR3 has 14 residues. Complete variable domain (other parts from reference TRBV5-1 and TRBJ1-2): KAGVTQTPRYLIKTRGQQVTLSCSPISGHRSVSWYQQTPGQGLQFLFEYFSETQRNKGNFPGRFSGRQFSNSRSEMNVSTLELGDSALYLCASSLDRDNYGYTFGSGTRLTVV.

The chain uses TRBV20-1 and TRBJ1-2; the D call from TCRdb, TRBD1, cannot be confirmed without DNA. Germline V lookup: CDR1 DFQATT, CDR2 SNEGSKA (reference sequence). The CDR3 runs 12 residues. This CDR3 reads CSARRTGDGYTF.

The chain joins TRBV3-1 to TRBJ2-7. The CDR3 is 14 amino acids. The germline V gene has CDR1 LGHDT and CDR2 YNNKEL (reference sequence). The CDR3 reads CASSQGVKNYEQYF.

This chain uses TRBV5-1 with TRBJ2-7; with no DNA, the TCRdb D assignment of TRBD1 cannot be verified. Germline CDR1 and CDR2: SGHRS and YFSETQ. The CDR3 length is 15 residues. The CDR3 is CASSSTATQGDEQYF.

The CDR3 sequence is CASSSRTGQGARDF. The chain uses TRBV5-4 and TRBJ2-3; TCRdb's D gene call, TRBD1, goes unchecked for lack of DNA. CDR3 length: 14 amino acids. In germline, CDR1 is SGHNT, CDR2 YYREEE (reference sequence).